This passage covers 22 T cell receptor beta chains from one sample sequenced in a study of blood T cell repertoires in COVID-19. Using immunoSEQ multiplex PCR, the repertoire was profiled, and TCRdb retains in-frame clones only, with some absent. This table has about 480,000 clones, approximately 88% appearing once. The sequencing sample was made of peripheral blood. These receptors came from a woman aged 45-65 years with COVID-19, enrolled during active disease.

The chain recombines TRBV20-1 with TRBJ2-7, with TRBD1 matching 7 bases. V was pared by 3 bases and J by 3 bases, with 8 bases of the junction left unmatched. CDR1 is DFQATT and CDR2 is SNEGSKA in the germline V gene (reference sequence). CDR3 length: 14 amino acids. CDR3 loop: CSASPGQLFYEQYF. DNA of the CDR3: TGCAGTGCTAGTCCGGGACAGCTCTTCTACGAGCAGTACTTC.

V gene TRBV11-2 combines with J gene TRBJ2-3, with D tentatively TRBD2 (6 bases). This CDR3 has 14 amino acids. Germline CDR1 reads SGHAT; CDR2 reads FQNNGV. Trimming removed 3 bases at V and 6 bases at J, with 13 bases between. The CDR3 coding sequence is TGTGCCAGCAGCTTGGACCGGGGGTCCGATACGCAGTATTTT. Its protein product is CASSLDRGSDTQYF.

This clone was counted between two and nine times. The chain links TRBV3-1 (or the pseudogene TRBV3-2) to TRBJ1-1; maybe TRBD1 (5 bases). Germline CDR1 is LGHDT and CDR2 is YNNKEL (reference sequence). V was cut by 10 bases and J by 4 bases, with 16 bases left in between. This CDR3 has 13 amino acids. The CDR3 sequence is CATSGGGGTEAFF. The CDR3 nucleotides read TGTGCCACGAGCGGGGGTGGGGGCACTGAAGCTTTCTTT.

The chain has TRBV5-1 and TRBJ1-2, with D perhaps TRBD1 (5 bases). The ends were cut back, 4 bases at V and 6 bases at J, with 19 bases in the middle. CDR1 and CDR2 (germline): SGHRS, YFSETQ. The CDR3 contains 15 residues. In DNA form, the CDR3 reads TGCGCCAGCAGCCTGGCGCGGGGCTCAGGCGATGGCTACACCTTC. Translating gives CASSLARGSGDGYTF.

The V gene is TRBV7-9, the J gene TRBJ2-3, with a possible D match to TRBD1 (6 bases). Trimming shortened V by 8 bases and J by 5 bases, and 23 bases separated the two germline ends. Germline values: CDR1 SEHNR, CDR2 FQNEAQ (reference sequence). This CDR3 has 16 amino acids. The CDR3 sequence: CASGGGGLPKGDTQYF. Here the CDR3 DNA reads TGTGCCAGCGGAGGTGGGGGCCTCCCAAAGGGAGATACGCAGTATTTT.

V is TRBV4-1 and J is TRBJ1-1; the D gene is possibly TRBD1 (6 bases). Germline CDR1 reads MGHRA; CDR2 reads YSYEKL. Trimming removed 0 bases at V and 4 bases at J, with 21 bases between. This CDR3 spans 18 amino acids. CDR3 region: CASSQDSDPGDMGTEAFF. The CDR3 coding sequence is TGCGCCAGCAGCCAAGATTCCGATCCAGGGGACATGGGCACTGAAGCTTTCTTT.

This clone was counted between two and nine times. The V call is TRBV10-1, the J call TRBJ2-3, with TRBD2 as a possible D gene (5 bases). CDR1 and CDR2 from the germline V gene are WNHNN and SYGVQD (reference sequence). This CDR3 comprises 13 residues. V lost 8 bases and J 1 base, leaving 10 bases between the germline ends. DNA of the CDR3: TGCGCCAGCTCGGGGAAGGGCACAGATACGCAGTATTTT. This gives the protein CASSGKGTDTQYF.

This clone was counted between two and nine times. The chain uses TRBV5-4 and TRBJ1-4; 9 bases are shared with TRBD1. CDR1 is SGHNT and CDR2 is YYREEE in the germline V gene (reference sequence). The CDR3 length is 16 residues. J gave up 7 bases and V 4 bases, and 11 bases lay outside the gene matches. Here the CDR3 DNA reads TGTGCCAGCAGCGTGTACCGGACAGGGGATCGTGAAAAACTGTTTTTT. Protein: CASSVYRTGDREKLFF.

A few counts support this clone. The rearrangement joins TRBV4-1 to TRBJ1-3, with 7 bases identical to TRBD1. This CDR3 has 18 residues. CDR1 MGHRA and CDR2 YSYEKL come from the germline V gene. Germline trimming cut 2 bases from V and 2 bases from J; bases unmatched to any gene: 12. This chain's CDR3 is CASSQPLKGGMAGNTIYF. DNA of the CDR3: TGCGCCAGCAGCCAACCCCTTAAAGGGGGCATGGCTGGAAACACCATATATTTT.

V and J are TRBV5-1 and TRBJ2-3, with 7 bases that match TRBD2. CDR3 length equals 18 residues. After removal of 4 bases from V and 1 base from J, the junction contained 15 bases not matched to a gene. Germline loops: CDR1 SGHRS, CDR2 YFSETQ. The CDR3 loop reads CASSATWSGAARTDTQYF. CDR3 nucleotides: TGCGCCAGCAGCGCGACCTGGAGCGGGGCCGCACGCACAGATACGCAGTATTTT.

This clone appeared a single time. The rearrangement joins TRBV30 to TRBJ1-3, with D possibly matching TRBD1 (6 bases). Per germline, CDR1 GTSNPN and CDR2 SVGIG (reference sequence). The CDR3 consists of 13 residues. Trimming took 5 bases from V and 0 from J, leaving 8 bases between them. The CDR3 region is CAWDRSSGNTIYF. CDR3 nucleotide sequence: TGTGCCTGGGACAGGAGCTCTGGAAACACCATATATTTT.

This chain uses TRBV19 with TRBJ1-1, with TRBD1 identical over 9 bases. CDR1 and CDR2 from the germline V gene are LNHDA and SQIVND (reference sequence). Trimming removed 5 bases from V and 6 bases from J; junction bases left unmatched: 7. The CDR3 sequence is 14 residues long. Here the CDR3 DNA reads TGTGCCAGTAGTTCTTACAGGGGGCGAGCTGAAGCTTTCTTT. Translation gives CASSSYRGRAEAFF.

The CDR3 DNA is TGCGCCAGCAGCTCGGGACAGGCGATCTATAATTCACCCCTCCACTTT. It codes for CASSSGQAIYNSPLHF. J is TRBJ1-6 and V is TRBV5-1; TRBD1 matches 8 bases. The length of the CDR3 is 16 residues. From germline, CDR1 is SGHRS and CDR2 YFSETQ. V trimming: 3 bases; J trimming: 3 bases; junction bases outside the gene matches: 5. The variable domain in full, completed from reference TRBV5-1 and TRBJ1-6, reads KAGVTQTPRYLIKTRGQQVTLSCSPISGHRSVSWYQQTPGQGLQFLFEYFSETQRNKGNFPGRFSGRQFSNSRSEMNVSTLELGDSALYLCASSSGQAIYNSPLHFGNGTRLTVT.

CDR3 residues: CASKTGDYGYTF. CDR3 DNA sequence: TGTGCCAGCAAGACAGGGGACTATGGCTACACCTTC. The rearrangement links TRBV27 to TRBJ1-2; 8 positions match TRBD1. Germline-derived CDR1 and CDR2 are MNHEY and SMNVEV (reference sequence). J gave up 3 bases and V 7 bases, and 1 base lay outside the gene matches. The CDR3 length is 12 residues.

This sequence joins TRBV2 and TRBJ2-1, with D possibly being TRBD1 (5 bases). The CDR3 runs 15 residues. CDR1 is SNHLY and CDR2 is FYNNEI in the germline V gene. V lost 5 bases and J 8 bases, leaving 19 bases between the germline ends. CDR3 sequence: CASSRYYPGSDEQFF. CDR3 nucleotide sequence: TGTGCCAGCAGTCGTTATTACCCAGGGTCGGATGAGCAGTTCTTC.

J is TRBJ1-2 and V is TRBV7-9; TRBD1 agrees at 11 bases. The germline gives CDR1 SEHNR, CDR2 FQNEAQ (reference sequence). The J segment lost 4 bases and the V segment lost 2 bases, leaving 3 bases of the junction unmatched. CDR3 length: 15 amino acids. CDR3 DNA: TGTGCCAGCAGCTTAAGTGGGACAGGGGGCTATGGCTACACCTTC. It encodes CASSLSGTGGYGYTF.

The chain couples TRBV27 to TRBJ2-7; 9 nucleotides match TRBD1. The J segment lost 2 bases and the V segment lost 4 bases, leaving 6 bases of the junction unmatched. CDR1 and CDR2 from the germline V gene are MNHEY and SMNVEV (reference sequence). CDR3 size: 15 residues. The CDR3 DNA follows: TGTGCCAGCAGTTCCGGGACAGGGAGGCCCTACGAGCAGTACTTC. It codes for CASSSGTGRPYEQYF.

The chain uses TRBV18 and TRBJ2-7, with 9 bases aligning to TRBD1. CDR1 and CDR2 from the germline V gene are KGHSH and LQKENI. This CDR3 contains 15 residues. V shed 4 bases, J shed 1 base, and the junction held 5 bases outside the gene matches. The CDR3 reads CASSRTGTGSYEQYF. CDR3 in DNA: TGTGCCAGCTCACGGACCGGGACAGGGTCCTACGAGCAGTACTTC. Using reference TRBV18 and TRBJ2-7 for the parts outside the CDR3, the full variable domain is NAGVMQNPRHLVRRRGQEARLRCSPMKGHSHVYWYRQLPEEGLKFMVYLQKENIIDESGMPKERFSAEFPKEGPSILRIQQVVRGDSAAYFCASSRTGTGSYEQYFGPGTRLTVT.

The CDR3 reads CASSPFRDRVGQPQHF. The CDR3 DNA is TGTGCCAGCTCACCATTCCGGGACAGGGTGGGTCAGCCCCAGCATTTT. The V and J genes are TRBV18 and TRBJ1-5; TRBD1 aligns across 9 bases. Germline assignment: CDR1 KGHSH and CDR2 LQKENI. CDR3 length equals 16 residues. With 2 bases clipped from V and 6 bases from J, the junction kept 8 bases outside the gene matches.

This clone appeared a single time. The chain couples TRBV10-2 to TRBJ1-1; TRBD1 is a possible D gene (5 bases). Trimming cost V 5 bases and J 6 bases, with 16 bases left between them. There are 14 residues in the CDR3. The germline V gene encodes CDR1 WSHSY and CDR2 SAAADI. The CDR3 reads CASSPGLRIPEAFF. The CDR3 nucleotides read TGCGCCAGCAGTCCGGGACTGAGAATCCCTGAAGCTTTCTTT.

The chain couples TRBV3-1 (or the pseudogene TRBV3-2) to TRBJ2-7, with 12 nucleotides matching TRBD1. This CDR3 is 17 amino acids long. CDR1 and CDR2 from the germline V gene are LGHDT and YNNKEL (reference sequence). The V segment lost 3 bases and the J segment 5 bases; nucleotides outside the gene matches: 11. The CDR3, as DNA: TGTGCCAGCAGCCACTCCAACTCCGGGACAGGGGGCAACGAGCAGTACTTC. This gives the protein CASSHSNSGTGGNEQYF.

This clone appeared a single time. The CDR3 nucleotides read TGTGCCACCAGTGATCACCCTCTACCGGGACAGTATGACAATGAGCAGTTCTTC. Translating it yields CATSDHPLPGQYDNEQFF. J is TRBJ2-1 and V is TRBV24-1; 7 bases agree with TRBD1. Per the germline V gene, CDR1 is KGHDR and CDR2 is SFDVKD. This CDR3 has 18 amino acids. J was trimmed by 5 bases and V by 3 bases; bases with no gene match: 15.